These T cell receptor beta chains were read from a single sample in a study of early T cells in non-severe SARS-CoV-2 infection. TCRdb reprocessed the 5' RACE reads via MiXCR and lists one record per CDR3 protein. Of tens of thousands of distinct CDR3 sequences in the sample, more than 13% are singletons; the top ten hold 5.5%. Material for sequencing was whole blood. The receptor set was obtained from an adult who was a healthcare worker with PCR-confirmed SARS-CoV-2 infection or an uninfected control (not recorded which). Each CDR3 is given with its conserved first and last residue. D genes are given only for firm matches. The listing skips clone size in some rows; elsewhere it reads once, few, many or a size class.

j_gene	abundance	d_gene	v_gene	CDR3nt	CDR3aa
TRBJ2-6	.	.	TRBV19	TGTGCCAGTATCTCAGTACACTCTGGGGCCAACGTCCTGACTTTC	CASISVHSGANVLTF
TRBJ2-5	few	TRBD1	TRBV27	TGTGCCAGCAGTTCCGACAGGGGAGAAGAGACCCAGTACTTC	CASSSDRGEETQYF
TRBJ2-2	.	.	TRBV10-3	TGTGCCATCAGTGTTGGGGGGCCGGGCACCGGGGAGCTGTTTTTT	CAISVGGPGTGELFF
TRBJ1-4	.	.	TRBV7-2	TGTGCCAGCAGCTTATTACAGGAAAAACTGTTTTTT	CASSLLQEKLFF
TRBJ2-3	.	.	TRBV28	TGTGCCAGCAGTTCGTGGGTTACAGATACGCAGTATTTT	CASSSWVTDTQYF
TRBJ2-1	many	TRBD2	TRBV30	TGTGCCCGAAGGGTCGCGGGAGGTGTCGATGAGCAGTTCTTC	CARRVAGGVDEQFF
TRBJ2-7	few	TRBD2	TRBV6-5	TGTGCCAGCAGTTTAGGGACTAGCGGACACTACGAGCAGTACTTC	CASSLGTSGHYEQYF
TRBJ1-6	few	.	TRBV20-1	TGCAGTGCTAGCCCTTTCGGACCGTTTGGTTCACCCCTCCACTTT	CSASPFGPFGSPLHF
TRBJ1-1	many	.	TRBV7-8	TGTGCCAGCAGCCCAACTTCACCGAACACTGAAGCTTTCTTT	CASSPTSPNTEAFF
TRBJ2-1	few	TRBD2	TRBV4-1	TGCGCCAGCAGCCAATCGGTCTTAGCGGGAGGGCCGGGCGATGAGCAGTTCTTC	CASSQSVLAGGPGDEQFF
TRBJ2-7	few	TRBD2	TRBV20-1	TGCAGTGCTAGATCTCTTACTAGCGGGAGGAACCTCTACGAGCAGTACTTC	CSARSLTSGRNLYEQYF
TRBJ2-3	many	.	TRBV7-5	.	CISVPEAYRLQRGPVDTQYF
TRBJ2-7	.	TRBD1	TRBV28	TGTGCCGGCCCCGGACAGGGGGCCTCCTACGAGCAGTACTTC	CAGPGQGASYEQYF
TRBJ2-4	.	.	TRBV29-1	TGCAGCGCTGGGACAAACCTAGCCAAAAACATTCAGTACTTC	CSAGTNLAKNIQYF
TRBJ2-7	many	.	TRBV20-1	TGCAGTGCTAGAGGGACATATTACGAGCAGTACTTC	CSARGTYYEQYF
TRBJ2-3	few	TRBD1	TRBV6-2/TRBV6-3	TGTGCCAGCAGCAACCACCGGGACAGGTCCACAGATACGCAGTATTTT	CASSNHRDRSTDTQYF
TRBJ2-4	.	TRBD2	TRBV20-1	TGCAGTGCTAGATCCCTAGCGGGAGGAGGAGCCAAAAACATTCAGTACTTC	CSARSLAGGGAKNIQYF